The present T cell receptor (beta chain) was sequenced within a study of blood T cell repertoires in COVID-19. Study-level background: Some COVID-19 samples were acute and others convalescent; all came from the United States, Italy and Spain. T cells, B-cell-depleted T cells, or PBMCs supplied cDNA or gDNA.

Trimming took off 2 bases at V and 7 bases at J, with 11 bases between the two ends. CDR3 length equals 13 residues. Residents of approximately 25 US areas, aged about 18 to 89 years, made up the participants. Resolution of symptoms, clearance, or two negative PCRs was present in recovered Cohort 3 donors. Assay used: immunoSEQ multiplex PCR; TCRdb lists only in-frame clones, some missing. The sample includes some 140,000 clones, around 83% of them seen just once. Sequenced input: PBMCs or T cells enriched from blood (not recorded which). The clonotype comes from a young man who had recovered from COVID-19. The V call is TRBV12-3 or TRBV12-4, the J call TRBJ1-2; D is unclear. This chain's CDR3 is CASSLRNSSGYTF. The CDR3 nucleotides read TGTGCCAGCAGTTTAAGGAACAGTAGTGGCTACACCTTC.